The 17 T cell receptor beta chains below were found in one sample sequenced in a study of cytomegalovirus exposure and HLA in healthy donors. The PCR contained 60 Vbeta and 13 Jbeta primers. Produced via immunoSEQ multiplex PCR; TCRdb's table is partial and in-frame only. The sample has about 150,000 clones; about 72% are singletons. Sequenced input: PBMCs. The receptors stem from a man between 35 and 55 years old in good health and CMV-seronegative.

About this clone: A much more abundant neighbour one base away suggests this may be a read error. The V gene is TRBV4-3, the J gene TRBJ1-1; D perhaps matches TRBD1 (6 bases). The ends were cut back, 3 bases at V and 0 bases at J, with 8 bases in the middle. The CDR3 loop spans 14 amino acids. Germline CDR1 reads LGHNA; CDR2 reads YSLEER. The CDR3 here is CASSHRTVNTEAFF. CDR3 bases: TGCGCCAGCAGCCACCGGACAGTGAACACTGAAGCTTTCTTT.

J is TRBJ1-1 and V is TRBV4-3, with a weak D call TRBD1 (5 bases). V lost 0 bases and J lost 1, with 12 bases in between. The germline gives CDR1 LGHNA, CDR2 YSLEER. The CDR3 is made up of 16 amino acids. The CDR3 here is CASSQDGGDSNTEAFF. The CDR3 DNA reads as TGCGCCAGCAGCCAAGACGGGGGAGATTCGAACACTGAAGCTTTCTTT.

Concerning this clone itself: The junction departs from the called germline gene at one end, perhaps through a read error. The chain carries TRBV19 and TRBJ2-7, with D tentatively TRBD2 (5 bases). The V gene's germline CDR1 is LNHDA and CDR2 SQIVND (reference sequence). CDR3 length: 14 amino acids. The CDR3 region has the DNA TGTGCCAGTAGTATATCGGGGAGCGGCTACGAGCAGTCCTTC. Residues: CASSISGSGYEQSF.

The rearrangement uses TRBV23-1 and TRBJ1-5; D remains unclear. TRBV23-1 is recorded as an ORF, its role being uncertain. The CDR3 loop spans 15 amino acids. The ends were cut back, 4 bases at V and 3 bases at J, with 13 bases in the middle. Here the CDR3 reads CASSPSRGSNQPQHF. CDR3 in DNA: TGCGCCAGCAGTCCTTCGCGGGGATCCAATCAGCCCCAGCATTTT.

This clone was seen more than once but under ten times. This chain connects TRBV19 to TRBJ1-3; D uncertain. Germline V lookup: CDR1 LNHDA, CDR2 SQIVND (reference sequence). This CDR3 contains 16 residues. Trimming left V 5 bases short and J 0 bases short, with 14 bases between. The CDR3 DNA follows: TGTGCCAGTAGTCGCGCCGGCGGGAGCTCTGGAAACACCATATATTTT. Protein: CASSRAGGSSGNTIYF.

V usage is TRBV7-2 and J usage is TRBJ2-3; TRBD1 matches 7 bases. CDR1 SGHTA and CDR2 FQGNSA come from the germline V gene. The length of the CDR3 is 16 residues. V shed 1 base and J 4 bases; nucleotides not matched to a gene: 8. CDR3 sequence reads: CASSLEPRGRADTQYF. The CDR3 coding sequence is TGTGCCAGCAGCTTAGAACCCAGGGGGAGAGCAGATACGCAGTATTTT.

The V and J genes are TRBV6-1 and TRBJ2-3; 9 nucleotides match TRBD2. J gave up 4 bases and V 6 bases, and 5 bases lay outside the gene matches. CDR1 MNHNS and CDR2 SASEGT come from the germline V gene. The CDR3 has 14 residues. CDR3 sequence reads: CASRVAGEADTQYF. The CDR3 DNA reads TGTGCCAGCAGGGTAGCGGGGGAGGCAGATACGCAGTATTTT.

V and J are TRBV27 and TRBJ1-1; no definite D call. The V end lost 5 bases, the J end lost 8 bases, and 12 bases lay between the germline ends. The CDR3 contains 12 residues. The germline V gene encodes CDR1 MNHEY and CDR2 SMNVEV (reference sequence). Here the CDR3 reads CASSLLAGEAFF. The CDR3 nucleotides are TGTGCCAGCAGTCTTCTGGCGGGAGAAGCTTTCTTT.

The CDR3 reads CASSAGVNTEAFF. As DNA, the CDR3 is TGTGCCAGCAGTGCCGGGGTGAACACTGAAGCTTTCTTT. This sequence joins TRBV6-1 and TRBJ1-1; D gene uncertain. Germline V CDR1 and CDR2: MNHNS, SASEGT. CDR3 length: 13 amino acids. Trimming removed 4 bases from V and 0 bases from J, with 6 bases in between.

This clone was counted only a few times. The V gene is TRBV6-4, the J gene TRBJ1-6, with D possibly matching TRBD1 (6 bases). In germline, CDR1 is MRHNA, CDR2 SNTAGT. The CDR3 sequence is 15 residues long. V lost 8 bases and J lost 8, with 19 bases in between. CDR3 residues: CASDSPVGTYSPLHF. CDR3 nucleotides: TGTGCCAGCGACTCCCCTGTCGGGACATATTCACCCCTCCACTTT.

This chain connects TRBV7-8 to TRBJ2-5; 11 bases line up with TRBD1. The trim removed 5 bases at V and 4 bases at J, leaving 9 bases unmatched. Germline CDR1 is SGHVS and CDR2 is FQNEAQ. The CDR3 totals 16 residues. DNA for the CDR3: TGTGCCAGCAGCCGAACGAGGACAGGGGGCCGAGAGACCCAGTACTTC. It is translated as CASSRTRTGGRETQYF.

A single count supports this clone. The rearrangement joins TRBV28 to TRBJ1-2, with 10 bases that match TRBD1. Germline CDR1 reads MDHEN; CDR2 reads SYDVKM. The CDR3 length is 15 residues. J was trimmed by 3 bases and V by 8 bases; bases with no gene match: 9. The CDR3 nucleotides read TGTGCCAGCCGGGACAGGGGTATCAGGGACTATGGCTACACCTTC. Its translation: CASRDRGIRDYGYTF.

In its sample, this clone was seen a few times. The V gene is TRBV4-1, the J gene TRBJ1-6; weak D call: TRBD1 (6 bases). Trimming left V 0 bases short and J 7 bases short, with 25 bases between. Germline V CDR1 and CDR2: MGHRA, YSYEKL. The CDR3 is 20 residues long. CDR3 amino acids: CASSQESWQGISSRNSPLHF. The CDR3 DNA reads as TGCGCCAGCAGCCAAGAATCCTGGCAGGGGATTAGCTCGAGGAATTCACCCCTCCACTTT.

This sequence joins TRBV7-9 and TRBJ2-5, with D perhaps TRBD2 (5 bases). V lost 7 bases, J lost 5 bases, and 20 bases lay in between. The CDR3 is 15 residues long. Germline lookup yields CDR1 SEHNR and CDR2 FQNEAQ (reference sequence). The CDR3 DNA sequence: TGTGCCAGCACCTCGGCGGGTAGAGGTTCGGAGACCCAGTACTTC. Amino acid sequence: CASTSAGRGSETQYF.

The sample holds a few counts of this clone. The rearrangement uses TRBV5-6 and TRBJ2-3, with a tentative D call TRBD2 (6 bases). Per germline, CDR1 SGHDT and CDR2 YYEEEE. The CDR3 runs to 16 residues. Trimming stripped 4 bases from V and 5 bases from J, with 20 bases between. CDR3 sequence (DNA): TGTGCCAGCAGCCACCGTCGGGGGAGTTTTCTAGATACGCAGTATTTT. Encoded protein: CASSHRRGSFLDTQYF.

This sequence joins TRBV6-1 and TRBJ2-7; possibly TRBD1 for D (5 bases). Trimming cost V 2 bases and J 6 bases, with 17 bases left between them. The CDR3 totals 15 residues. Germline lookup yields CDR1 MNHNS and CDR2 SASEGT. For the CDR3, the DNA is TGTGCCAGCAGTGAAATATCCCCAGGGCACGGCGAGCAGTACTTC. Translation gives CASSEISPGHGEQYF.

The rearrangement joins TRBV7-6 to TRBJ1-2, with TRBD1 matching 8 bases. V lost 1 base to trimming and J lost 0 bases; unmatched junction nucleotides: 13. Germline CDR1 and CDR2: SGHVS and FNYEAQ. CDR3 length: 19 amino acids. The CDR3 bases are TGTGCCAGCAGCTTAGTGACACGGACAGGGAGTCAGGCTAACTATGGCTACACCTTC. Protein: CASSLVTRTGSQANYGYTF.